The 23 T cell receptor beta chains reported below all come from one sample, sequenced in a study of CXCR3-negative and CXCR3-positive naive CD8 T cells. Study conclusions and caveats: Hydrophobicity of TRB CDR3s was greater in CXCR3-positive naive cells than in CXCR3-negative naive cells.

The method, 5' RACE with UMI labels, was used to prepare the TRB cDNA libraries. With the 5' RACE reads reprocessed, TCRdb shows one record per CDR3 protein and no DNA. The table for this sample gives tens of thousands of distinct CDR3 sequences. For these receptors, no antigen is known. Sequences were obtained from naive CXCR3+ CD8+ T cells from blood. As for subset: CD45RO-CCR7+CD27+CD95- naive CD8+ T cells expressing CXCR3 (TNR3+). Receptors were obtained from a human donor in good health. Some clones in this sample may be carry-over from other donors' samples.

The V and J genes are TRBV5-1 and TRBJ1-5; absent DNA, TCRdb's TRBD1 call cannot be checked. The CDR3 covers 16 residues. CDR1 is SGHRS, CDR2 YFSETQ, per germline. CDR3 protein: CASSLTGENSNQPQHF.

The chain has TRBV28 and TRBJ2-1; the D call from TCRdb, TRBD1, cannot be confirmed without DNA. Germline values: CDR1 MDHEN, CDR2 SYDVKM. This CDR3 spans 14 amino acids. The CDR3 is CASSQGGTGDEQFF.

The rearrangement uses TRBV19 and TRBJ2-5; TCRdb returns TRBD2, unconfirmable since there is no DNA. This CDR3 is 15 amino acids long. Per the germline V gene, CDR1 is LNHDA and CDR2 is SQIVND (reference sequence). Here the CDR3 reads CASSSGLAGGETQYF.

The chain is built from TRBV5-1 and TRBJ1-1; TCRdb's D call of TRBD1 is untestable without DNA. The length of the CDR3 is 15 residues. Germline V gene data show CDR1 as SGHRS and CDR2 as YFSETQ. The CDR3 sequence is CASSLETGLNTEAFF.

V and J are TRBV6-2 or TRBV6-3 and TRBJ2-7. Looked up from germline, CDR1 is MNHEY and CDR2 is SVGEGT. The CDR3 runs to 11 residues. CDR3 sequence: CAAGRTYEQYF.

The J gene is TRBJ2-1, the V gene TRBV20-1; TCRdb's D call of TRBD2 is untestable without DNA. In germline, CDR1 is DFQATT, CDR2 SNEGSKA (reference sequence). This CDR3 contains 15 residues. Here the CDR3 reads CSAPAGSSSYNEQFF.

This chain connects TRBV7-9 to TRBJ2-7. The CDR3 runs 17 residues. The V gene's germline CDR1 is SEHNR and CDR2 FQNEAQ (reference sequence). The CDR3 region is CASSELVVRSYSYEQYF.

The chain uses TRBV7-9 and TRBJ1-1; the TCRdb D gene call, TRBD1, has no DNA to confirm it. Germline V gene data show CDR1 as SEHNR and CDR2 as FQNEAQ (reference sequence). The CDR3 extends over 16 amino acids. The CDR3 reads CASSPTLGQGDTEAFF.

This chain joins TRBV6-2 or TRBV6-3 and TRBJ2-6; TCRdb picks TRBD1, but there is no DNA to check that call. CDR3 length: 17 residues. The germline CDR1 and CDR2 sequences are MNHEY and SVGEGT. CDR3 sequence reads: CASTGDRQTSGANVLTF.

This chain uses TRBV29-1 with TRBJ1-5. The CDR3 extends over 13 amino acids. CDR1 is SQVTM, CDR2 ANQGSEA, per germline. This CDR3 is CSIQGGGNRPQHF.

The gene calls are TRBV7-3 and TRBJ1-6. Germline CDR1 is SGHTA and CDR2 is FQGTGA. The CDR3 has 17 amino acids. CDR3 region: CASSLRPLGGLDSPVHF.

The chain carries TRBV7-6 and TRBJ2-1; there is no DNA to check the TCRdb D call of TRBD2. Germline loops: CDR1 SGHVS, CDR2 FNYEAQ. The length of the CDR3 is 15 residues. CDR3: CASSTGAGGLLEQFF.

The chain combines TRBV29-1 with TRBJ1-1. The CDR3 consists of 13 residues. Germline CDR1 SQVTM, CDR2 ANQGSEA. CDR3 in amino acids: CSVDNGWGTEAFF. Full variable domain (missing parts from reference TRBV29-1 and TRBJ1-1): SAVISQKPSRDICQRGTSLTIQCQVDSQVTMMFWYRQQPGQSLTLIATANQGSEATYESGFVIDKFPISRPNLTFSTLTVSNMSPEDSSIYLCSVDNGWGTEAFFGQGTRLTVV.

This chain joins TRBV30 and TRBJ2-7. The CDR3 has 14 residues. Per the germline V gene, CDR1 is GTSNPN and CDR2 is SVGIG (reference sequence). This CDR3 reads CAWSDWGSSYEQYF.

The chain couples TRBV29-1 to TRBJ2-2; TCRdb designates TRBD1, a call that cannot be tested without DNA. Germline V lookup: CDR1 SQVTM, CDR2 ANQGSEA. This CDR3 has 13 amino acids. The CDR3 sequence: CSVARERTGELFF.

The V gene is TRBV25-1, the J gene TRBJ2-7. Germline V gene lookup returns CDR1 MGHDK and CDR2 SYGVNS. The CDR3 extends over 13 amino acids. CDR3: CASGSGISYEQYF.

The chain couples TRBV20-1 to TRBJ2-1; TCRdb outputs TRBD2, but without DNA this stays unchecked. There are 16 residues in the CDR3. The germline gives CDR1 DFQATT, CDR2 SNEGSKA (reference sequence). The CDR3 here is CSARGLAGLGGNEQFF.

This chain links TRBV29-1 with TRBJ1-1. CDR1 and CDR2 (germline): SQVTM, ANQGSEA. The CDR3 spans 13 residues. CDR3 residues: CSVPTAMNTEAFF.

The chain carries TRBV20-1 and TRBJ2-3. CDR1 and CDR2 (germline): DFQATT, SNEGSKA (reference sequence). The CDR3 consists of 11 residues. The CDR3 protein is CSARWPDTQYF.

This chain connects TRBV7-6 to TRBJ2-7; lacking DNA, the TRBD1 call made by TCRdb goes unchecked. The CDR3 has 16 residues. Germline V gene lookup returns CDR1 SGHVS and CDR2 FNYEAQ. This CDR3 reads CASSVKQGAKGYEQYF.

Here the CDR3 reads CASSPALNSYNEQFF. The chain has TRBV7-7 and TRBJ2-1. Germline assignment: CDR1 SSHAT and CDR2 FNYEAQ (reference sequence). CDR3 size: 15 residues.

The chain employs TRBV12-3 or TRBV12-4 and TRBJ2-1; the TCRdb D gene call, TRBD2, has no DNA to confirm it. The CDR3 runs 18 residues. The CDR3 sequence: CASSLAPPGTSGYNEQFF.

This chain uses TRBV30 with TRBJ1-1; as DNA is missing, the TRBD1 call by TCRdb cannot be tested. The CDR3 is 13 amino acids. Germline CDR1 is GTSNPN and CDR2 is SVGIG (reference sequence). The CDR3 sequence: CAWSVLGDTEAFF.